This note documents a single TCR beta chain sequence. Its antigen is as yet unknown. This entry is derived from a study of cytomegalovirus exposure and HLA in healthy donors. Study background: Drawn from HLA-typed donors, some 80 million unique TCRs were held in an early data release.

Findings and caveats of the study: It was likely that a cluster of highly shared sequence variants was a sequencing artifact. A later analysis linked 16,951 TCR beta sequences to HLA alleles at 0.05 false discovery rate. A later analysis found that most CMV-associated TCR beta chains appeared HLA-restricted.

Germline V CDR1 and CDR2: GTSNPN, SVGIG (reference sequence). The CDR3 has 14 amino acids. The ends lost 5 bases at V and 6 bases at J; junction bases unmatched: 10. Both 60 Vbeta primers and 13 Jbeta primers went into the PCR. TCRdb keeps only in-frame clones here, not all; method: immunoSEQ multiplex PCR. The table includes fewer than 200,000 clones, 65% to 80% detected once. The chain uses TRBV30 and TRBJ2-1; 7 bases match TRBD2. This sequence originates from a man aged 35 to 55 in good health and CMV-seronegative. The specimen was PBMCs. DNA of the CDR3: TGTGCCTGGGAAGTCTTCGGGGAGGGCAATGAGCAGTTCTTC. It yields the protein CAWEVFGEGNEQFF.